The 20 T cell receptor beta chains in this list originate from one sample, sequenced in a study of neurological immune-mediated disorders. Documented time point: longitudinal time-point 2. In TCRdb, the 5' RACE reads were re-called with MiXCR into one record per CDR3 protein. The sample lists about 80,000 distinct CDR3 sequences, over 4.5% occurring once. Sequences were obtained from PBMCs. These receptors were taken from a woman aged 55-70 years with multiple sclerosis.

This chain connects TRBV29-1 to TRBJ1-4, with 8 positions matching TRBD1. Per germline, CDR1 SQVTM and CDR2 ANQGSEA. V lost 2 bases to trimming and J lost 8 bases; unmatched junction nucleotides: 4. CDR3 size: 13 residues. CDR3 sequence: CSVESRGLEKLFF. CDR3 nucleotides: TGCAGCGTTGAATCCAGGGGGCTCGAAAAACTGTTTTTT. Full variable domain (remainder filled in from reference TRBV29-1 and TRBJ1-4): SAVISQKPSRDICQRGTSLTIQCQVDSQVTMMFWYRQQPGQSLTLIATANQGSEATYESGFVIDKFPISRPNLTFSTLTVSNMSPEDSSIYLCSVESRGLEKLFFGSGTQLSVL.

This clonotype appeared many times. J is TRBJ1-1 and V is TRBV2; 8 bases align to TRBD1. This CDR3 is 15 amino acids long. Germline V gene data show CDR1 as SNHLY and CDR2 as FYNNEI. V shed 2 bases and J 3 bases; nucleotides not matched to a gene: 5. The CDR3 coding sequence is TGTGCCAGCAGTGAATGGGCAGGGGGCGACACTGAAGCTTTCTTT. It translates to CASSEWAGGDTEAFF. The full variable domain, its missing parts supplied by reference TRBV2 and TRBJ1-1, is EPEVTQTPSHQVTQMGQEVILRCVPISNHLYFYWYRQILGQKVEFLVSFYNNEISEKSEIFDDQFSVERPDGSNFTLKIRSTKLEDSAMYFCASSEWAGGDTEAFFGQGTRLTVV.

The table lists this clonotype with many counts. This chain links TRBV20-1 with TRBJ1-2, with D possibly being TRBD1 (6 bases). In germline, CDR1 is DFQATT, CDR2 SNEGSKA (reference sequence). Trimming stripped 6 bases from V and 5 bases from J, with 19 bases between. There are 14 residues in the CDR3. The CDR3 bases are TGCAGTGCCTCCCCCCGGGGGGGCAGTTATGGCTACACCTTC. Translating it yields CSASPRGGSYGYTF.

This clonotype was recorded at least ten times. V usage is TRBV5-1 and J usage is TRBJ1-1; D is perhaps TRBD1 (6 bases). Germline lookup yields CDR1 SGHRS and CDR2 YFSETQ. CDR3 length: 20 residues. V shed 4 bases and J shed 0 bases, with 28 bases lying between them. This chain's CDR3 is CASSGGLLRGQRDLNTEAFF. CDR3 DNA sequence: TGCGCCAGCAGCGGGGGTTTGCTCAGGGGACAACGGGATCTGAACACTGAAGCTTTCTTT.

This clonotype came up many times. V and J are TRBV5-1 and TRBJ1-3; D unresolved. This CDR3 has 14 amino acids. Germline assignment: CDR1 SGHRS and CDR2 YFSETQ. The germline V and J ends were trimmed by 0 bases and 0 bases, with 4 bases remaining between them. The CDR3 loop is CASSLDSSGNTIYF. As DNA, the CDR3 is TGCGCCAGCAGCTTGGACTCCTCTGGAAACACCATATATTTT. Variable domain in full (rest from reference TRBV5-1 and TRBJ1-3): KAGVTQTPRYLIKTRGQQVTLSCSPISGHRSVSWYQQTPGQGLQFLFEYFSETQRNKGNFPGRFSGRQFSNSRSEMNVSTLELGDSALYLCASSLDSSGNTIYFGEGSWLTVV.

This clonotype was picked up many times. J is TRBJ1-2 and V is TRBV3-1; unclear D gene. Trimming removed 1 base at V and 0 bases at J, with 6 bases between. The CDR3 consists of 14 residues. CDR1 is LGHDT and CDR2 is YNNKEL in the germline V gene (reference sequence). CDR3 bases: TGTGCCAGCAGCCAAGTGGGAGCTAACTATGGCTACACCTTC. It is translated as CASSQVGANYGYTF.

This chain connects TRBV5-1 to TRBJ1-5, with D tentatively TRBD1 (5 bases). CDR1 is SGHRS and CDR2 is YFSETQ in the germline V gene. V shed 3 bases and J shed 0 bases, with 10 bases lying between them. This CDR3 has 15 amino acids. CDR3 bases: TGCGCCAGCAGCTGGGGCGCGGGTAGCAATCAGCCCCAGCATTTT. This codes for CASSWGAGSNQPQHF. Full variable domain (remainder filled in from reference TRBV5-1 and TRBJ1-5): KAGVTQTPRYLIKTRGQQVTLSCSPISGHRSVSWYQQTPGQGLQFLFEYFSETQRNKGNFPGRFSGRQFSNSRSEMNVSTLELGDSALYLCASSWGAGSNQPQHFGDGTRLSIL.

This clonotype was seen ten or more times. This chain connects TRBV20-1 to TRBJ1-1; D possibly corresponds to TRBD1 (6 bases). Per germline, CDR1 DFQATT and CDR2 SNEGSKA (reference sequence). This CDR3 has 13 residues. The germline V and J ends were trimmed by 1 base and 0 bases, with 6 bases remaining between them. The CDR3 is CSARGDMNTEAFF. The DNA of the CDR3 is TGCAGTGCTAGAGGGGACATGAACACTGAAGCTTTCTTT.

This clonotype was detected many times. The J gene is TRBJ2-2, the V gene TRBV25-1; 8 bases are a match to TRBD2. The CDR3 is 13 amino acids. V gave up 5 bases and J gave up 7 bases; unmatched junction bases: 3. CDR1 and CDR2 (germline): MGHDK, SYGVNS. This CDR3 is CASSRGGIGELFF. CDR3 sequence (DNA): TGTGCCAGCAGTCGGGGGGGGATCGGGGAGCTGTTTTTT.

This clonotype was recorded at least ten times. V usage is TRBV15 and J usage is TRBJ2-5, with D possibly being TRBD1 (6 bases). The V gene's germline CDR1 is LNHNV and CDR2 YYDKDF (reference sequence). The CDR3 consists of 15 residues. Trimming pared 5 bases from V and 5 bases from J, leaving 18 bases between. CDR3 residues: CATSGRSGVVETQYF. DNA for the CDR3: TGTGCCACCAGCGGCAGGTCAGGGGTGGTTGAGACCCAGTACTTC.

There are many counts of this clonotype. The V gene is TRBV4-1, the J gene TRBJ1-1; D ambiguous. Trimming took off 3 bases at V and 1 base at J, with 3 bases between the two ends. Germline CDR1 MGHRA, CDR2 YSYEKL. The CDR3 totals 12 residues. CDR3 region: CASSQQNTEAFF. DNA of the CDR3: TGCGCCAGCAGCCAGCAGAACACTGAAGCTTTCTTT.

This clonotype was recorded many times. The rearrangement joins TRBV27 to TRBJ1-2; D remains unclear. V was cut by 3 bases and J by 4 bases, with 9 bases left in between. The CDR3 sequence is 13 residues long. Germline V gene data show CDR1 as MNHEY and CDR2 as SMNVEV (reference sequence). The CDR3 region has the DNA TGTGCCAGCAGTTTGTCCCTTGGCTATGGCTACACCTTC. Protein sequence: CASSLSLGYGYTF.

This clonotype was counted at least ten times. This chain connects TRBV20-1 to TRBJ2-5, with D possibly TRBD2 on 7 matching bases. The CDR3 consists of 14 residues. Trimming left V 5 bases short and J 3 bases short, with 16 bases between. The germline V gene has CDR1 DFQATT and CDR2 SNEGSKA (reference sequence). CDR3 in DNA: TGCAGTGCTGCGGGGGCAGAGGCCAAAGAGACCCAGTACTTC. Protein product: CSAAGAEAKETQYF.

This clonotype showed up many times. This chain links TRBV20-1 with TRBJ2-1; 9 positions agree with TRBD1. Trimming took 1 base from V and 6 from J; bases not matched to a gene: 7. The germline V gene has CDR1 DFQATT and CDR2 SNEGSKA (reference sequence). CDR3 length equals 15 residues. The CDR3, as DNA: TGCAGTGCTAGAGGACGGACAGGGGCCTTCAATGAGCAGTTCTTC. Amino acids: CSARGRTGAFNEQFF.

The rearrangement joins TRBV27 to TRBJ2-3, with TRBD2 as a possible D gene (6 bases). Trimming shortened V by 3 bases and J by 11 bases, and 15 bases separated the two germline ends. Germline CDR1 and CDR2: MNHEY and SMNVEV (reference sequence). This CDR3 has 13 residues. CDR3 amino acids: CASSLPPSAEQYF. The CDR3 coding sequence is TGTGCCAGCAGTTTGCCACCTAGCGCCGAGCAGTATTTT.

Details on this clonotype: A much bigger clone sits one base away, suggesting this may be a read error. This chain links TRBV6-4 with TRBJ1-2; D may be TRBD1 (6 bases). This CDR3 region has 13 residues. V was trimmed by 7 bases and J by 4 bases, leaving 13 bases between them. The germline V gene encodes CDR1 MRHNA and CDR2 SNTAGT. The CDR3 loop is CASKLEGGYGYTF. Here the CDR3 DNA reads TGTGCCAGCAAGCTAGAAGGGGGCTATGGCTACACCTTC.

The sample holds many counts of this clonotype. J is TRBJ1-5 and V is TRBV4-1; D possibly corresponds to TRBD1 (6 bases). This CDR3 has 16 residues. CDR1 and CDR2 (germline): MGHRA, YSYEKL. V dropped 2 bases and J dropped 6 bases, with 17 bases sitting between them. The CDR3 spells CASSQSWVRGVQPQHF. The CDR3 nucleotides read TGCGCCAGCAGCCAATCGTGGGTCAGGGGTGTTCAGCCCCAGCATTTT.

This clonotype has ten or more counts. The CDR3 DNA follows: TGTGCCAGCAGCCGCTTTCGGTCAGGCCAGGGGGACAATGAGCAGTTCTTC. Its translation: CASSRFRSGQGDNEQFF. The chain couples TRBV6-4 to TRBJ2-1, with TRBD1 matching 7 bases. With 6 bases clipped from V and 5 bases from J, the junction kept 16 bases outside the gene matches. This CDR3 spans 17 amino acids. The V gene's germline CDR1 is MRHNA and CDR2 SNTAGT.

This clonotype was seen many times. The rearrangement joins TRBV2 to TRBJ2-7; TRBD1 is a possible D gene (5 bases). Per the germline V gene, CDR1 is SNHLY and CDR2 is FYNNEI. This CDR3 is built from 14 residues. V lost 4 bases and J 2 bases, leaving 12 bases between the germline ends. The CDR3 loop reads CASSATGVTYEQYF. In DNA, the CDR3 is TGTGCCAGCAGTGCTACAGGTGTCACCTACGAGCAGTACTTC.

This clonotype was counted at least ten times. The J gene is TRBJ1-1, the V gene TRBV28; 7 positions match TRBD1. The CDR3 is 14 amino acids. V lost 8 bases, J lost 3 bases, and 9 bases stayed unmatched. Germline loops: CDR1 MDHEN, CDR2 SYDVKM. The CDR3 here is CASANLGQDTEAFF. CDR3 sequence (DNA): TGTGCCAGCGCCAATCTCGGACAGGACACTGAAGCTTTCTTT. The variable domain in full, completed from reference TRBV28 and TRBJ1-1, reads DVKVTQSSRYLVKRTGEKVFLECVQDMDHENMFWYRQDPGLGLRLIYFSYDVKMKEKGDIPEGYSVSREKKERFSLILESASTNQTSMYLCASANLGQDTEAFFGQGTRLTVV.